What follows are 8 T cell receptor beta chains derived from one specimen sequenced in a study of blood T cell repertoires in COVID-19. Repertoires were generated with immunoSEQ multiplex PCR, while TCRdb's copy carries only in-frame clones and drops some. The table shows roughly 81,000 clones, with around 80% occurring only once. Material: peripheral blood. The receptors derive from a man in his sixties with acute or convalescent COVID-19.

The genes are TRBV6-5 and TRBJ2-1; TRBD2 agrees at 11 bases. The CDR3 spans 16 residues. V dropped 0 bases and J dropped 8; count of bases not matched to a gene: 6. Germline V gives CDR1 MNHEY, CDR2 SVGAGI. This chain's CDR3 is CASSYSFSGRGDEQFF. CDR3 nucleotide sequence: TGTGCCAGCAGTTACTCGTTTAGCGGGAGGGGGGATGAGCAGTTCTTC.

This chain uses TRBV18 with TRBJ2-3; D gene unclear. The V gene's germline CDR1 is KGHSH and CDR2 LQKENI. The CDR3 consists of 13 residues. The V gene lost 5 bases and the J gene lost 0 bases, with 6 bases spanning the gap. The CDR3 reads CASSVSSTDTQYF. The DNA for the CDR3 is TGTGCCAGCTCAGTATCTAGCACAGATACGCAGTATTTT.

As DNA, the CDR3 is TGTGCCAGCAGTTACTTGGCAGGGGACGAGCAGTACTTC. This translates into CASSYLAGDEQYF. V usage is TRBV6-2 or TRBV6-3 and J usage is TRBJ2-7; D perhaps matches TRBD1 (6 bases). CDR1 is MNHEY and CDR2 is SVGEGT in the germline V gene. V lost 1 base, J lost 5 bases, and 9 bases lay in between. CDR3 length: 13 amino acids.

The genes are TRBV28 and TRBJ1-4, with D perhaps matching TRBD1 (5 bases). Germline CDR1 reads MDHEN; CDR2 reads SYDVKM. V dropped 5 bases and J dropped 13 bases, with 23 bases sitting between them. The CDR3 loop spans 15 amino acids. CDR3 sequence reads: CASSPQTVLAPGLFF. For the CDR3, the DNA is TGTGCCAGCAGTCCTCAGACAGTCCTAGCGCCCGGACTGTTTTTT.

This chain uses TRBV5-6 with TRBJ1-5; 10 positions agree with TRBD1. CDR3 length: 18 amino acids. V trimming: 1 base; J trimming: 3 bases; junction bases outside the gene matches: 10. Germline CDR1 is SGHDT and CDR2 is YYEEEE. The CDR3 is CASSLYMGQGMSNQPQHF. The CDR3 DNA sequence: TGTGCCAGCAGCTTGTATATGGGACAGGGGATGTCCAATCAGCCCCAGCATTTT.

V usage is TRBV5-1 and J usage is TRBJ2-3, with unresolved D. CDR1 is SGHRS and CDR2 is YFSETQ in the germline V gene. This CDR3 contains 13 residues. V lost 0 bases to trimming and J lost 2 bases, with 4 bases between them. CDR3: CASSLDYTDTQYF. DNA of the CDR3: TGCGCCAGCAGCTTGGACTACACAGATACGCAGTATTTT.

The CDR3 DNA reads TGTGCCTGGCTCGACAGGGAAAATGAAAAACTGTTTTTT. It encodes CAWLDRENEKLFF. The chain links TRBV30 to TRBJ1-4, with 7 bases lining up with TRBD1. The junction had 5 bases not matched to a gene; V was cut back by 5 bases and J by 5 bases. Germline CDR1 reads GTSNPN; CDR2 reads SVGIG (reference sequence). The CDR3 contains 13 residues.

The chain combines TRBV5-4 with TRBJ1-3; no firm D call. CDR3 size: 15 residues. V lost 0 bases and J 0 bases, leaving 7 bases between the germline ends. CDR1 SGHNT and CDR2 YYREEE come from the germline V gene (reference sequence). CDR3 in amino acids: CASSLDAHSGNTIYF. The CDR3 bases are TGTGCCAGCAGCTTGGATGCACACTCTGGAAACACCATATATTTT.